This T cell receptor (beta chain) was documented in a study of Graves' ophthalmopathy and Graves' hyperthyroidism. Study details: Peripheral blood sampling preceded any treatment and occurred at initial diagnosis.

For this clonotype: Antigen unknown.

The sequenced template was RNA, covering the TCR beta CDR3 region. Following a first-round RT-PCR that used HTBI primers, a second-round multiplex PCR was carried out. TCRdb reanalysed the multiplex PCR reads using MiXCR and keeps one entry per CDR3 protein. The data hold about 480,000 distinct CDR3 sequences, with approximately 15% observed a single time. Trimming cost V 5 bases and J 8 bases; bases outside gene matches: 17. From germline, CDR1 is SGHTA and CDR2 FQGTGA. The CDR3 contains 16 residues. Overall study results and limits: In blood, most expanded thyroid clonotypes above 0.001 frequency were also detected.

The chain recombines TRBV7-3 with TRBJ1-2; 7 positions match TRBD1. Sequenced input: blood. The receptor's source is a woman between 25 and 40 years old with Graves' ophthalmopathy. DNA of the CDR3: TGTGCCAGCAGCCCCGACGAGGGGGCGCCCCTTGGAGGCTACACCTTC. Translated: CASSPDEGAPLGGYTF.